One and the same sample provided the 27 T cell receptor beta chains below, sequenced in a study of shared T cell receptors in the human thymus (dated by TCRdb to the early 2020s). The library came from the immunoSEQ multiplex PCR assay. As stored in TCRdb, this immuneACCESS dataset retains in-frame rearrangements with V and J assigned. A fraction of the clones does not appear; measured against another copy, unresolved V genes explain less than half of the discrepancy, and the remainder lacks a known reason. The sample table records roughly 710,000 clones; approximately 83% of these occur just once. More than 0.008% of the sample is held by the ten biggest clonotypes. Another study also made use of these data, one on human thymus T cells.

Material: thymocytes. Every receptor here comes from a girl less than two years old with a congenital heart defect. Donor details come from another sample of the same person, matched by shared clones.

The chain combines TRBV28 with TRBJ2-1; 11 bases match TRBD1. Germline lookup yields CDR1 MDHEN and CDR2 SYDVKM. This CDR3 comprises 17 residues. With 6 bases clipped from V and 5 bases from J, the junction kept 12 bases outside the gene matches. The CDR3 spells CASSWGRGQGVHNEQFF. CDR3 DNA: TGTGCCAGCAGCTGGGGGAGGGGACAGGGGGTCCACAATGAGCAGTTCTTC.

The sample holds a few counts of this clone. The chain employs TRBV5-5 and TRBJ1-1; D remains unclear. CDR3 length equals 12 residues. V lost 5 bases and J 4 bases, leaving 9 bases between the germline ends. Germline V CDR1 and CDR2: SGHKS, YYEKEE (reference sequence). CDR3 loop: CASSQVSTEAFF. Written as DNA, the CDR3 is TGTGCCAGCAGTCAAGTCAGCACTGAAGCTTTCTTT. The variable domain in full, completed from reference TRBV5-5 and TRBJ1-1, reads DAGVTQSPTHLIKTRGQQVTLRCSPISGHKSVSWYQQVLGQGPQFIFQYYEKEERGRGNFPDRFSARQFPNYSSELNVNALLLGDSALYLCASSQVSTEAFFGQGTRLTVV.

V usage is TRBV2 and J usage is TRBJ2-2; 8 positions agree with TRBD1. Germline V gene sequence: CDR1 SNHLY, CDR2 FYNNEI. The length of the CDR3 is 18 residues. V was clipped by 5 bases and J by 1 base; unmatched bases: 12. CDR3 sequence (DNA): TGTGCCAGCAGTCGAAGAATATCCGGGACAGGGAACACCGGGGAGCTGTTTTTT. Translated: CASSRRISGTGNTGELFF.

This clone showed up just a few times. The rearrangement uses TRBV11-2 and TRBJ1-3; maybe TRBD1 (5 bases). This CDR3 region has 16 residues. Germline V gene data show CDR1 as SGHAT and CDR2 as FQNNGV. The V and J ends lost 5 bases and 0 bases respectively, with 14 bases between them. The CDR3 loop reads CASSEWGEFSGNTIYF. CDR3 nucleotides: TGTGCCAGCAGCGAATGGGGGGAATTCTCTGGAAACACCATATATTTT.

This clone was seen only once. The V call is TRBV4-3, the J call TRBJ1-2, with a possible D match to TRBD1 (6 bases). V lost 0 bases, J lost 8 bases, and 16 bases lay in between. The CDR3 consists of 15 residues. Per the germline V gene, CDR1 is LGHNA and CDR2 is YSLEER. The CDR3 sequence is CASSQEVYRVGGYTF. CDR3 DNA: TGCGCCAGCAGCCAAGAAGTCTACAGGGTCGGGGGCTACACCTTC.

The V call is TRBV5-1, the J call TRBJ2-5; the match to TRBD2 covers 8 bases. Germline CDR1 and CDR2: SGHRS and YFSETQ. The CDR3 loop spans 17 amino acids. Trimming cost V 0 bases and J 1 base; bases outside gene matches: 8. CDR3 coding DNA: TGCGCCAGCAGCTTGGTGATTGGACTAGCACCCCAAGAGACCCAGTACTTC. This translates into CASSLVIGLAPQETQYF.

V and J are TRBV27 and TRBJ2-5; TRBD1 matches at 10 bases. The germline CDR1 and CDR2 sequences are MNHEY and SMNVEV (reference sequence). This CDR3 spans 14 amino acids. The V and J ends lost 4 bases and 4 bases, in that order; junction bases with no gene match: 3. The CDR3 nucleotides are TGTGCCAGCAGTTGCGACAGGGGGCGAGAGACCCAGTACTTC. Amino acid sequence: CASSCDRGRETQYF.

This chain connects TRBV7-6 to TRBJ1-2, with a tentative D call TRBD1 (6 bases). The germline V gene encodes CDR1 SGHVS and CDR2 FNYEAQ. The V end lost 6 bases, the J end lost 8 bases, and 16 bases lay between the germline ends. CDR3 length: 13 residues. DNA of the CDR3: TGTGCCAGCAGAGACAGGACCATCGGCGGCTACACCTTC. This encodes CASRDRTIGGYTF.

V and J are TRBV6-1 and TRBJ1-2; 9 bases map to TRBD1. Germline V gives CDR1 MNHNS, CDR2 SASEGT. The CDR3 extends over 12 amino acids. The CDR3 DNA follows: TGTACGGCAACCGGGACAGGGTCTGGCTACACCTTC. Protein: CTATGTGSGYTF.

This chain uses TRBV11-2 with TRBJ1-1; D is unresolved. The CDR3 is made up of 15 amino acids. The V end lost 7 bases, the J end lost 7 bases, and 22 bases lay between the germline ends. Looked up from germline, CDR1 is SGHAT and CDR2 is FQNNGV. The CDR3, as DNA: TGTGCCAGCATCCCCGAATCGGGTGGATTGGGTGAAGCTTTCTTT. It specifies CASIPESGGLGEAFF.

The genes are TRBV9 and TRBJ1-1; 8 bases fit TRBD1. The CDR3 has 18 residues. The germline gives CDR1 SGDLS, CDR2 YYNGEE. J lost 0 bases, V lost 4 bases, and 14 bases had no gene match. Written as DNA, the CDR3 is TGTGCCAGCAGCCCCCTAGCCCGGACAGGGCCGATGAACACTGAAGCTTTCTTT. Translated: CASSPLARTGPMNTEAFF.

The chain combines TRBV19 with TRBJ1-5; 8 bases are a match to TRBD1. J lost 5 bases, V lost 4 bases, and 10 bases had no gene match. The CDR3 totals 16 residues. CDR1 LNHDA and CDR2 SQIVND come from the germline V gene (reference sequence). In DNA, the CDR3 is TGTGCCAGTAGTACCGCTTACGGACAGGGCCATCAGCCCCAGCATTTT. It is translated as CASSTAYGQGHQPQHF.

This sequence joins TRBV7-2 and TRBJ2-2; the D gene is possibly TRBD1 (5 bases). V dropped 5 bases and J dropped 3 bases, with 16 bases sitting between them. The length of the CDR3 is 16 residues. Germline CDR1 is SGHTA and CDR2 is FQGNSA. CDR3 amino acids: CASSPRVFYDTGELFF. The CDR3 DNA follows: TGTGCCAGCAGCCCCAGGGTCTTTTATGACACCGGGGAGCTGTTTTTT.

The gene calls are TRBV7-9 and TRBJ1-2, with 8 bases aligning to TRBD1. CDR3 length: 13 residues. Germline V gene data show CDR1 as SEHNR and CDR2 as FQNEAQ (reference sequence). Losses at the gene ends were 5 bases for V and 8 bases for J; bases not matched to a gene: 7. CDR3 residues: CASSPRQGIGYTF. Here the CDR3 DNA reads TGTGCCAGCAGCCCCCGACAGGGGATAGGCTACACCTTC. The full variable domain, with the rest looked up from reference TRBV7-9 and TRBJ1-2, is DTGVSQNPRHKITKRGQNVTFRCDPISEHNRLYWYRQTLGQGPEFLTYFQNEAQLEKSRLLSDRFSAERPKGSFSTLEIQRTEQGDSAMYLCASSPRQGIGYTFGSGTRLTVV.

The J gene is TRBJ1-1, the V gene TRBV28; unclear D gene. This CDR3 has 14 residues. Germline values: CDR1 MDHEN, CDR2 SYDVKM. V was clipped by 9 bases and J by 1 base, with 15 bases between them. This CDR3 is CASRTPRRNTEAFF. CDR3 DNA: TGTGCCAGTCGGACTCCCCGAAGGAACACTGAAGCTTTCTTT.

This clone was found a few times. The rearrangement uses TRBV6-6 and TRBJ1-1; no reliable D call. Germline CDR1 and CDR2: MNHNY and SVGAGI (reference sequence). V shed 6 bases and J shed 6 bases, with 17 bases lying between them. The CDR3 contains 14 residues. CDR3 residues: CASRNPAGDSEAFF. CDR3 nucleotides: TGTGCCAGCAGGAACCCCGCCGGGGATTCTGAAGCTTTCTTT.

The chain combines TRBV23-1 with TRBJ2-7; 9 positions agree with TRBD1. TRBV23-1 is given ORF status, its function remaining uncertain. V was clipped by 0 bases and J by 5 bases; unmatched bases: 8. The CDR3 length is 16 residues. The CDR3 loop reads CASSQSDRTGAHEQYF. CDR3 DNA sequence: TGCGCCAGCAGTCAATCAGATAGGACAGGGGCGCACGAGCAGTACTTC.

The chain couples TRBV6-5 to TRBJ1-4; D gene ambiguous. Germline V lookup: CDR1 MNHEY, CDR2 SVGAGI. Deletions cut 6 bases from V and 4 bases from J, with 12 bases between. The length of the CDR3 is 14 residues. Here the CDR3 DNA reads TGTGCCAGCAGGGGAGGACCAATTAATGAAAAACTGTTTTTT. It is translated as CASRGGPINEKLFF.

The J gene is TRBJ2-3, the V gene TRBV5-4, with 9 positions matching TRBD2. The germline gives CDR1 SGHNT, CDR2 YYREEE (reference sequence). This CDR3 has 16 residues. The V gene end was trimmed by 4 bases and the J gene end by 3 bases; junction bases not matched to a gene: 9. The DNA for the CDR3 is TGTGCCAGCAGCGTAGGGACTAGCTATTCAACAGATACGCAGTATTTT. Its protein product is CASSVGTSYSTDTQYF.

This chain links TRBV5-6 with TRBJ1-1; a weak D match, TRBD1 (5 bases). V lost 0 bases and J 4 bases, leaving 13 bases between the germline ends. This CDR3 has 15 amino acids. Germline CDR1 is SGHDT and CDR2 is YYEEEE. CDR3: CASSLGGGVGTEAFF. The CDR3, as DNA: TGTGCCAGCAGCTTGGGGGGAGGGGTTGGCACTGAAGCTTTCTTT.

The DNA of the CDR3 is TGTGCCAGCATAGCGGGGAATGACAATGAGCAGTTCTTC. Residues: CASIAGNDNEQFF. The chain links TRBV11-2 to TRBJ2-1; 8 nucleotides agree with TRBD2. The V gene's germline CDR1 is SGHAT and CDR2 FQNNGV. Trimming took 7 bases from V and 5 from J; bases not matched to a gene: 4. The CDR3 runs 13 residues.

Regarding this clone: Other DNA sequences of this sample code for an identical CDR3. The chain recombines TRBV11-2 with TRBJ1-1; D not resolved. This CDR3 comprises 16 residues. The germline CDR1 and CDR2 sequences are SGHAT and FQNNGV. Trimming took off 4 bases at V and 6 bases at J, with 21 bases between the two ends. The CDR3 region is CASSSTKYGVPSEAFF. The CDR3 region has the DNA TGTGCCAGCAGCTCAACCAAATACGGAGTCCCGTCTGAAGCTTTCTTT.

Only a few counts were recorded for this clone. V usage is TRBV6-5 and J usage is TRBJ1-3; 8 nucleotides line up with TRBD1. The J segment lost 8 bases and the V segment lost 6 bases, leaving 9 bases of the junction unmatched. This CDR3 region has 14 residues. The germline V gene has CDR1 MNHEY and CDR2 SVGAGI. CDR3 region: CASSVTGDADTIYF. The CDR3 bases are TGTGCCAGCAGCGTGACAGGGGATGCAGACACCATATATTTT.

The chain couples TRBV19 to TRBJ1-1, with D maybe TRBD1 (6 bases). Trimming pared 6 bases from V and 3 bases from J, leaving 20 bases between. The CDR3 has 16 residues. In germline, CDR1 is LNHDA, CDR2 SQIVND (reference sequence). As DNA, the CDR3 is TGTGCCAGTAGGCTGACAGGTGGGAGCGGAGACACTGAAGCTTTCTTT. This encodes CASRLTGGSGDTEAFF.

The chain recombines TRBV7-2 with TRBJ1-6, with unresolved D. This CDR3 spans 11 amino acids. Germline V gene lookup returns CDR1 SGHTA and CDR2 FQGNSA. With 4 bases removed from V and 11 bases from J, the gap between germline ends came to 6 bases. CDR3 sequence: CASSSGAPLHF. In DNA, the CDR3 is TGTGCCAGCAGCTCCGGGGCACCCCTCCACTTT.

The chain combines TRBV29-1 with TRBJ1-1; no definite D call. Trimming shortened V by 1 base and J by 4 bases, and 19 bases separated the two germline ends. The CDR3 covers 16 residues. Germline lookup yields CDR1 SQVTM and CDR2 ANQGSEA. DNA for the CDR3: TGCAGCGTTGAAGGGCCGGGGAGTGGCGGATCCACTGAAGCTTTCTTT. Residues: CSVEGPGSGGSTEAFF.

The genes are TRBV29-1 and TRBJ1-1; TRBD1 is a possible D gene (6 bases). Germline V gives CDR1 SQVTM, CDR2 ANQGSEA. Trimming stripped 8 bases from V and 4 bases from J, with 17 bases between. The CDR3 contains 13 residues. The CDR3 is CSQTGGAGTEAFF. Here the CDR3 DNA reads TGCAGCCAGACGGGGGGCGCGGGCACTGAAGCTTTCTTT.